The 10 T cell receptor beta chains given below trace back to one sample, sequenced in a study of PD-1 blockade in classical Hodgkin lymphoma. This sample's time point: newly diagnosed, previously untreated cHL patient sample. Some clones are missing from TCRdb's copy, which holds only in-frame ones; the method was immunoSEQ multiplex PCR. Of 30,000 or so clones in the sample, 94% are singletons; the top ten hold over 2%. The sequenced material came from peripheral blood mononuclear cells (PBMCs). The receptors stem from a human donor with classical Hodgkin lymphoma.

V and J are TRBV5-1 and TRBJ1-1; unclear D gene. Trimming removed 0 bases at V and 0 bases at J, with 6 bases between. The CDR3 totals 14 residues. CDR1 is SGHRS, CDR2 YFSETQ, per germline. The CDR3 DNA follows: TGCGCCAGCAGCTTGGTAGCAGTGAACACTGAAGCTTTCTTT. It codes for CASSLVAVNTEAFF. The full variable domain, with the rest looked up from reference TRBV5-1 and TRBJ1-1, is KAGVTQTPRYLIKTRGQQVTLSCSPISGHRSVSWYQQTPGQGLQFLFEYFSETQRNKGNFPGRFSGRQFSNSRSEMNVSTLELGDSALYLCASSLVAVNTEAFFGQGTRLTVV.

The CDR3 region has the DNA TGTGCCAGCAGTTTGGGCAGGGCCGGATACACTGAAGCTTTCTTT. This codes for CASSLGRAGYTEAFF. This chain connects TRBV28 to TRBJ1-1; D may be TRBD1 (5 bases). Germline lookup yields CDR1 MDHEN and CDR2 SYDVKM. Trimming left V 3 bases short and J 3 bases short, with 14 bases between. CDR3 length equals 15 residues.

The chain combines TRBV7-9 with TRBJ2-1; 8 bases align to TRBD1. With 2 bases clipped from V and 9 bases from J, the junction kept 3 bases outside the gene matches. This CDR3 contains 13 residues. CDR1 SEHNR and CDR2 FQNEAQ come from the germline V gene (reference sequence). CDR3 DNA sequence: TGTGCCAGCAGCTTACCAGGGGGCCCTGAGCAGTTCTTC. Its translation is CASSLPGGPEQFF.

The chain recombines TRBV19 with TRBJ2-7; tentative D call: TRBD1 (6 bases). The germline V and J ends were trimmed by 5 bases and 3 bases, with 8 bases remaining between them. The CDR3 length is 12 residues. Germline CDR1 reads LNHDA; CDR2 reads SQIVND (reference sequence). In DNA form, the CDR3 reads TGTGCCAGTAGTCAGGACAGCTACGAGCAGTACTTC. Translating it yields CASSQDSYEQYF.

The CDR3 DNA sequence: TGTGCCAGTAGGAATTTGTACAATGAGCAGTTCTTC. It codes for CASRNLYNEQFF. The chain carries TRBV7-9 and TRBJ2-1; D unresolved. Trimming removed 9 bases at V and 4 bases at J, with 10 bases between. Germline CDR1 reads SEHNR; CDR2 reads FQNEAQ (reference sequence). The CDR3 length is 12 residues.

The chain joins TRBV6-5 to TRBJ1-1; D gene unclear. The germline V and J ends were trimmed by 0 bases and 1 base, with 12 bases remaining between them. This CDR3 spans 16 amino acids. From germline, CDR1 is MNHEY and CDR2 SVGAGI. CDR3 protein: CASSYSIVAENTEAFF. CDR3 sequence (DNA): TGTGCCAGCAGTTACTCGATAGTCGCTGAGAACACTGAAGCTTTCTTT.

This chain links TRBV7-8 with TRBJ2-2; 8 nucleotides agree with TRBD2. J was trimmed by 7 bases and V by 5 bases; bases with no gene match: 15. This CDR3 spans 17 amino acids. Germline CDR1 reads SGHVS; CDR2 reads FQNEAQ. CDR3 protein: CASSVSGGYLGGGELFF. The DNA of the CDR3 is TGTGCCAGCAGCGTAAGCGGGGGCTACCTCGGAGGCGGGGAGCTGTTTTTT. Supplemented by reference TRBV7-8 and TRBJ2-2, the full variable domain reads GAGVSQSPRYKVAKRGQDVALRCDPISGHVSLFWYQQALGQGPEFLTYFQNEAQLDKSGLPSDRFFAERPEGSVSTLKIQRTQQEDSAVYLCASSVSGGYLGGGELFFGEGSRLTVL.

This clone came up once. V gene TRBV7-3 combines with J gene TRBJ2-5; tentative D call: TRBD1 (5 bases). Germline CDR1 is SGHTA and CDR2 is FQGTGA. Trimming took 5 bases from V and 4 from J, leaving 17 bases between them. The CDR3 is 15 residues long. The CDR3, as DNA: TGTGCCAGCAGCCCCCATGGGGCTCCGCGAGAGACCCAGTACTTC. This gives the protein CASSPHGAPRETQYF.

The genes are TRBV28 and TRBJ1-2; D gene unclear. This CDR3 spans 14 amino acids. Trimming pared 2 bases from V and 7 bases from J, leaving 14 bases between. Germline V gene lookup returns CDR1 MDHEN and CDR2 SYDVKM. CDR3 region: CASSLPGVPGGYTF. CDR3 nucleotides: TGTGCCAGCAGTTTACCGGGAGTTCCCGGTGGCTACACCTTC.

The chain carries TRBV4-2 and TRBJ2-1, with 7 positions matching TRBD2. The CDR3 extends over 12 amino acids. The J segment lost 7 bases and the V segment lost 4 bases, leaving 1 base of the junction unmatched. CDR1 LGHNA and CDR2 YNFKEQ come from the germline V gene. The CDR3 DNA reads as TGTGCCAGCAGCCCGGGGGGTAATGAGCAGTTCTTC. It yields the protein CASSPGGNEQFF.